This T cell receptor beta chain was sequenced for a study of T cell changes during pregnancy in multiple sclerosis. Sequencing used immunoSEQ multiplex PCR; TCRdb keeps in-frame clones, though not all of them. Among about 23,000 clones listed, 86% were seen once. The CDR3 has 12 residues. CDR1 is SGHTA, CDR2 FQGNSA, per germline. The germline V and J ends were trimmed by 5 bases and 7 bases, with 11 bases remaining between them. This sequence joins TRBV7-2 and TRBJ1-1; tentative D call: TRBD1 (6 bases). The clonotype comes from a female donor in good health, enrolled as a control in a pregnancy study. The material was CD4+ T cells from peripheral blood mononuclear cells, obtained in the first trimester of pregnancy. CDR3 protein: CASSRTDFEAFF. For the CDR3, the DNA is TGTGCCAGCAGCCGGACAGACTTTGAAGCTTTCTTT.